This T cell receptor beta chain was identified during a study of PD-1 blockade in classical Hodgkin lymphoma (TCRdb year 2020). About the study as a whole: Nivolumab dosing was 3 mg/kg intravenously every 2 weeks, continuing until either disease progression or unacceptable toxicity. To define a peripheral blood immune signature of response to PD-1 blockade in classical Hodgkin lymphoma, the study combined TCR beta sequencing with CyTOF.

What the time point label conveys for this sample: cycle 4 day 1 (C4D1), after less than seven weeks of nivolumab. Relapse after autologous stem cell transplantation had occurred in all trial patients, and cohorts A, B and C were distinguished by prior brentuximab vedotin exposure. The trial cohort included around 56 patients with relapsed/refractory classical Hodgkin lymphoma, and each patient had a best overall response of complete response, partial response or progressive disease. In the multi-cohort phase II CheckMate 205 trial, trial patients received single-agent nivolumab. An independent review committee assessed best overall response by applying the 2007 International Working Group response criteria. Trial PBMCs were collected just before the start of nivolumab (C1D1) and during therapy at cycle 2 day 1 and cycle 4 day 1. After peripheral blood was drawn into 8 mL Vacutainer Cell Preparation Tubes, PBMCs were isolated by centrifugation and then cryopreserved.

V trim: 6 bases; J trim: 5 bases; unmatched bases: 10. Its CDR3 holds 15 amino acids, cysteine through phenylalanine. Only the CDR3 DNA is retained, 45 bases long and in frame from the first base. Sequences MNHEY (CDR1) and SVGAGI (CDR2) are obtained from the germline V gene. On this clone: This receptor's antigen is unknown. No clone much larger than this one lies a single base away; base qualities are absent.

The Qiagen DNeasy kit was used to extract genomic DNA both from unsorted PBMCs and from the negatively selected CD4+ and CD8+ fractions. Using primers that anneal to V and J segments, immunoSEQ multiplex PCR amplified the TCR beta CDR3 regions. Amplification bias was minimized using a synthetic immune receptor repertoire, and residual bias was removed computationally after sequencing. The source study handled its data this way. Repertoire diversity was quantified as the Shannon entropy index using custom Python scripts. Unsorted, CD4+ and CD8+ repertoires were analyzed separately, except in combined analyses where CD4+ and CD8+ sequences were merged in silico. A clone was considered expanded if an increase in frequency of at least 2-fold after treatment relative to C1D1 was found, and a pseudocount of 0.5 was applied to clones undetected at baseline. Clones with 0 or 1 copy at C1D1 were classified as singleton clones, and clones with 2 or more copies were classified as non-singleton clones. Clones expanded in unsorted samples were labelled as CD4+, CD8+ or unknown by matching protein sequences in sorted samples from the same patient. Wilcoxon tests on paired samples were used to test changes in diversity from C1D1 to C4D1. TCRdb limited this immuneACCESS table to in-frame rearrangements with V and J called. A share of clones is missing; checked studies link under half to unresolved V genes, and the rest is unexplained. That table is the source of V, J and clone size, and D and trimming were worked out from the DNA. This sample is represented by tens of thousands of clones; roughly 78% of them were singletons. The ten largest clones capture approximately 9% of the sample.

Results the study describes overall, beyond this receptor: Among trial patients, those achieving complete response had baseline diversity similar to that of newly diagnosed patients, while diversity was significantly lower in partial responders and progressors. Lower diversity was observed in patients in whom nivolumab was started less than 1 year after ASCT, and these patients were excluded from later analyses so that confounding by immune reconstitution would be avoided. Newly diagnosed patients were reported to have lower baseline TCR diversity than healthy donors, and relapsed/refractory patients were reported to have lower baseline TCR diversity still. A significant rise by C4D1 was seen in CD4+ but not CD8+ TCR diversity (p=0.0027 vs p=0.16), with the rise being most apparent in complete responders (p=0.02). The study was restricted to a single clinical trial cohort, and the causes of repertoire differences, possibly disease activity or prior therapy, were left undefined.

This clonotype originated in a human donor with classical Hodgkin lymphoma. The chain was built from TRBV6-5 and TRBJ2-4, and 7 junction bases match TRBD1. Sequences were derived from peripheral blood mononuclear cells (PBMCs), sampled before the fourth cycle of nivolumab. The DNA sequence is as follows: TGTGCCAGCAGACCGAGGTGGACAGGCGAAAACATTCAGTACTTC. Its translation reads: CASRPRWTGENIQYF.